This T cell receptor (beta chain) is drawn from a study of CD8 T cells in Susac syndrome. Study results and caveats: CD8+ clonal expansion in Susac peaked in TEMRA cells and active patients. Susac-specific public clones were found in total CD8+ and CD8+ TEMRA repertoires, numbering some 15 and five, respectively.

RNA totalling roughly 0.45 to 1 ug underwent reverse transcription with random hexamers. Via MiXCR, TCRdb re-called the immunoSEQ multiplex PCR reads, giving one row per CDR3 protein. The data contain some 140,000 distinct CDR3 sequences, about 95% of them singletons. Germline values: CDR1 SGHVS, CDR2 FQNEAQ. V was clipped by 5 bases and J by 6 bases, with 21 bases between them. This CDR3 contains 16 residues. This clonotype was seen a few times. Its cognate antigen is unknown. The recently defined diagnostic criteria for definite or probable disease were met by the Susac syndrome patients. The clonotype was recovered from a human donor with Susac syndrome. Sequencing input: CD8+ T cells from PBMCs. The chain links TRBV7-8 to TRBJ2-3, with D unresolved. CDR3 coding DNA: TGTGCCAGCAGCCCTGATCCGGCTCCCGGCCCCGATACGCAGTATTTT. Its protein product is CASSPDPAPGPDTQYF.